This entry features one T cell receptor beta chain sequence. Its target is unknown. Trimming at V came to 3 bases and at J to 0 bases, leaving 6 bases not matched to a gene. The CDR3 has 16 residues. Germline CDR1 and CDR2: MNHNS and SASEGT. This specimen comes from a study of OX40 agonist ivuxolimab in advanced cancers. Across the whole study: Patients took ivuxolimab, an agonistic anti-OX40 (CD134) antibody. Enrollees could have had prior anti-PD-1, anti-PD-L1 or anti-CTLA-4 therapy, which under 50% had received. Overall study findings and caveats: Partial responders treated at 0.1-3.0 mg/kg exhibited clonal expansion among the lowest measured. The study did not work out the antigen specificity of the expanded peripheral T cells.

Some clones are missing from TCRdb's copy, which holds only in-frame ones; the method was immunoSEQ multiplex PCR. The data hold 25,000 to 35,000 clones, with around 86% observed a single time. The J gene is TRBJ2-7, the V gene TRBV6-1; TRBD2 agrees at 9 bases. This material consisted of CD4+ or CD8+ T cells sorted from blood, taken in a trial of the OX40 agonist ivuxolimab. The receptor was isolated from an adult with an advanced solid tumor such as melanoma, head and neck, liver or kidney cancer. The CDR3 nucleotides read TGTGCCAGCAGTGAGGCCACTAGCGGGTACTCCTACGAGCAGTACTTC. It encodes CASSEATSGYSYEQYF.